This T cell receptor beta chain was recorded in a study of blood T cells in healthy people across ages. The CDR3 covers 16 residues. CDR1 is MNHEY, CDR2 SVGAGI, per germline. Losses at the gene ends were 0 bases for V and 4 bases for J; bases not matched to a gene: 3. Then a second PCR, running roughly 7 to 11 cycles, was carried out with a sample-barcoded 5' primer and a J-beta primer mix. One entry per CDR3 protein, called by TCRdb with MiXCR from the 5' RACE reads. This sample carries 550,000 to 650,000 distinct CDR3 sequences, around 27% of them seen once, and the ten largest clones take approximately 3.7%. These same data were also listed under a study on T cells of mothers and their children.

The receptor was isolated from a boy aged 2 to 10 in good health. The chain couples TRBV6-5 to TRBJ2-1; TRBD2 matches at 10 bases. Sequenced input: blood. Here the CDR3 reads CASSYSRTSGYNEQFF. For the CDR3, the DNA is TGTGCCAGCAGTTACTCGAGGACTAGCGGATACAATGAGCAGTTCTTC.